Listed below are T cell receptor beta chains from one sample, sequenced in a study of blood T cells in healthy people across ages. Each CDR3 protein is one row after TCRdb ran MiXCR on the 5' RACE reads. Altogether roughly 830,000 distinct CDR3 sequences are present, around 68% being singletons, with the ten largest covering around 30%. The sample taken for sequencing was blood. These receptors were collected from a man aged 25 to 40 in good health. CDR3s include the opening cysteine and the closing phenylalanine or tryptophan. A D gene is named only where the DNA matches it firmly. Size is omitted from some rows. Given values are once, few, many or a class for expanded clones.

cdr3_nt,cdr3_aa,clone_size,j_call,d_call,v_call
TGTGCCAGCAGCTTACAGGGACGGTACACGCAGTATTTT,CASSLQGRYTQYF,-,TRBJ2-3,-,TRBV11-2
TGTGCCAGCAGCTTAGAACGGGACGAGCAGTTCTTC,CASSLERDEQFF,few,TRBJ2-1,-,TRBV13
TGCAGTGCTCCTACCCCGCCCGCCTACGAGCAGTACTTC,CSAPTPPAYEQYF,-,TRBJ2-7,-,TRBV20-1
TGTGCCAGCAGTTTATCAGGGGTACTCGAGCAGTACTTC,CASSLSGVLEQYF,-,TRBJ2-7,-,TRBV28
TGCAGCGTTGATAGCGGGGGTTCTCCCTACGAGCAGTACTTC,CSVDSGGSPYEQYF,-,TRBJ2-7,TRBD2,TRBV29-1
TGTGCCAGCAGCGGGTCAGGGGGAGGTAATCAGCCCCAGCATTTT,CASSGSGGGNQPQHF,-,TRBJ1-5,TRBD1,TRBV9
TGTGCCAGCAGCCCTAGTGGCGAGCAGTTCTTC,CASSPSGEQFF,-,TRBJ2-1,-,TRBV6-6
TGTGCCAGCAGCTTAAGCGCCTCGCGGGGGATAGATACGCAGTATTTT,CASSLSASRGIDTQYF,-,TRBJ2-3,TRBD2,TRBV7-2
TGTGCCAGCAGCCAAGATCCGGGGCTTGGCAAAAGCATTCAGTACTTC,CASSQDPGLGKSIQYF,-,TRBJ2-4,-,TRBV4-2
TGTGCCAGCAGCTTAGGGCGCCCAGGGGGCTCCTACGAGCAGTACTTC,CASSLGRPGGSYEQYF,-,TRBJ2-7,TRBD1,TRBV11-2
TGTGCCAGCAGCCCAGTTGGTGCAACGTCCTACAATGAGCAGTTCTTC,CASSPVGATSYNEQFF,-,TRBJ2-1,-,TRBV7-2
TGTGCCAGCAGCTCGGGACAGGGGGGGCAGTACAATGAGCAGTTCTTC,CASSSGQGGQYNEQFF,-,TRBJ2-1,TRBD1,TRBV7-2
TGTGCCAGCAGGGCGGGGGATTCCTACAATGAGCAGTTCTTC,CASRAGDSYNEQFF,-,TRBJ2-1,TRBD2,TRBV2
TGTGCCAGCCAACCCGGGAGGCTTTACGAGCAGTACTTC,CASQPGRLYEQYF,-,TRBJ2-7,TRBD2,TRBV2
TGTGCCAGCAGTTTATCTAGCGGGGGAGCGCAGTTCTTC,CASSLSSGGAQFF,-,TRBJ2-1,TRBD2,TRBV27
TGTGCCAGCAGCGCCGGACTAGCGGGGGGAGCCTACGAGCAGTACTTC,CASSAGLAGGAYEQYF,-,TRBJ2-7,TRBD2,TRBV9
TGTGCCAGCAGTCGTACAGGGGATAACTACAATGAGCAGTACTTC,CASSRTGDNYNEQYF,-,TRBJ2-7,TRBD1,TRBV12-3/TRBV12-4
TGTGCCAGCAGCTTGGAAGGGGGCGAATACCCCTACGAGCAGTACTTC,CASSLEGGEYPYEQYF,few,TRBJ2-7,TRBD1,TRBV7-9
TGTGCCAGCACCAAGACAGGGGTCGCAGATACGCAGTATTTT,CASTKTGVADTQYF,-,TRBJ2-3,TRBD1,TRBV2
TGTGCCAGCAGCTTAGGAGGAATTGAGCAGTTCTTC,CASSLGGIEQFF,-,TRBJ2-1,-,TRBV7-9
TGCGCCAGCAGCGTAGACAGGGCGGCTAATTCACCCCTCCACTTT,CASSVDRAANSPLHF,-,TRBJ1-6,TRBD1,TRBV5-1
TGCGCCAGCAGCCAAGTATTTGCCCCTAATGAAAAACTGTTTTTT,CASSQVFAPNEKLFF,-,TRBJ1-4,-,TRBV4-1
TGTGCCAGCAGGACTTCAGGGGGGAGTCAGCCCCAGCATTTT,CASRTSGGSQPQHF,-,TRBJ1-5,TRBD1,TRBV6-5
TGTGCCAGCAGCTCGATGTACACTGAAGCTTTCTTT,CASSSMYTEAFF,-,TRBJ1-1,-,TRBV7-2
TGCGCCACACACATCCGACAGAGCTCCTACGAGCAGTACTTC,CATHIRQSSYEQYF,-,TRBJ2-7,-,TRBV5-1
TGTGCCAGCAGCGCTCTGTCCCGGGGTCCCGGGGAGCTGTTTTTT,CASSALSRGPGELFF,few,TRBJ2-2,-,TRBV9
TGCGCCAGCAACCAGGGCGGAAACACTGAAGCTTTCTTT,CASNQGGNTEAFF,-,TRBJ1-1,-,TRBV4-3
TGCGCCAGCAGCCAAGAAAGGTCTGGGGCCAACGTCCTGACTTTC,CASSQERSGANVLTF,-,TRBJ2-6,-,TRBV4-3
TGTGCCAGCAGTCCCCGGGTCTTCTTCCAAGAGACCCAGTACTTC,CASSPRVFFQETQYF,-,TRBJ2-5,-,TRBV28
TGTGCCAGCAGCGTAGGGGACGGGAGCACAGATACGCAGTATTTT,CASSVGDGSTDTQYF,few,TRBJ2-3,-,TRBV9
TGTGCCAGCAGTTTAACGGGACTGTCAGAGACCCAGTACTTC,CASSLTGLSETQYF,few,TRBJ2-5,-,TRBV27
TGTGCCACAACTGCTAGCGGGGGGCAAGAGACCCAGTACTTC,CATTASGGQETQYF,-,TRBJ2-5,TRBD2,TRBV6-2/TRBV6-3
TGTGCCAGCAGCTTAGGGTCGCGATTGGGAGAGACCCAGTACTTC,CASSLGSRLGETQYF,-,TRBJ2-5,-,TRBV7-2
TGCAGCGTGGGTGGATTGGGACAGGGCTCCTACAATGAGCAGTTCTTC,CSVGGLGQGSYNEQFF,-,TRBJ2-1,TRBD1,TRBV29-1
TGTGCCAGCTCACCATCGTGGACAGGGGGGTCCTACGAGCAGTACTTC,CASSPSWTGGSYEQYF,few,TRBJ2-7,TRBD1,TRBV18
TGTGCCAGCAGCCCCCGAACGCGCTCCTACGAGCAGTACTTC,CASSPRTRSYEQYF,-,TRBJ2-7,-,TRBV7-2
TGTGCCAGCAGCCAGGACAGGGAGCAGCCCCAGCATTTT,CASSQDREQPQHF,-,TRBJ1-5,TRBD1,TRBV5-6
TGTGCCAGCAGTTTAACCGGCGGGGGGATCTCCTACAATGAGCAGTTCTTC,CASSLTGGGISYNEQFF,-,TRBJ2-1,TRBD2,TRBV12-3/TRBV12-4
TGTGCCACCAGTGATCCCCTTAAGGATACGCAGTATTTT,CATSDPLKDTQYF,-,TRBJ2-3,-,TRBV24-1
TGTGCCAGCAGCCAGGCAACTGCAACTAATGAAAAACTGTTTTTT,CASSQATATNEKLFF,-,TRBJ1-4,-,TRBV4-2
TGTGCCAGCAGTTCCGGAGGGGTTGGGGCCAACGTCCTGACTTTC,CASSSGGVGANVLTF,few,TRBJ2-6,-,TRBV27
TGTGCCAGCAGCCAAGTCTATCGGCGGGGGTACCCTATCAATGAGCAGTTCTTC,CASSQVYRRGYPINEQFF,-,TRBJ2-1,TRBD2,TRBV14
TGTGCCAGCAGCCAGGGGCGGCTCCTGATCGATGAGCAGTTCTTC,CASSQGRLLIDEQFF,-,TRBJ2-1,-,TRBV7-9
TGTGCCACCAGTGACCCCGGGTCCGGGGATGAGCAGTTCTTC,CATSDPGSGDEQFF,-,TRBJ2-1,-,TRBV24-1
TGTGCCAGCAGTCCCGGCTCACAGCTCGAGCAGTACTTC,CASSPGSQLEQYF,-,TRBJ2-7,-,TRBV4-2
TGTGCCAGCAGCTTAACCACAATGACAGATACGCAGTATTTT,CASSLTTMTDTQYF,-,TRBJ2-3,-,TRBV7-2
TGTGCCAGCAGCTTCCTGGACAGGGCGTACGGTGAAGCTTTCTTT,CASSFLDRAYGEAFF,-,TRBJ1-1,TRBD1,TRBV5-6
TGCAGTGCTAGAGATCCGACTAGCGGGGGGGAATTAGAGACCCAGTACTTC,CSARDPTSGGELETQYF,-,TRBJ2-5,TRBD2,TRBV20-1
TGTGCCATCCAGCCGGGGGGGCCCTTGAGCAATCAGCCCCAGCATTTT,CAIQPGGPLSNQPQHF,-,TRBJ1-5,-,TRBV27
TGCAGCGTTGAATCTCTGGATACGCAGTATTTT,CSVESLDTQYF,-,TRBJ2-3,-,TRBV29-1
TGTGCCAGCAGCCACGGCGGGGACGTGGCCTACAATGAGCAGTTCTTC,CASSHGGDVAYNEQFF,-,TRBJ2-1,-,TRBV6-2/TRBV6-3
TGTGCCAGCTCACCAGAGGGAGAGACCCAGTACTTC,CASSPEGETQYF,many,TRBJ2-5,-,TRBV18
TGTGCCAGCAGCGACCCTCCGGGACAGGGTTTCAGGAACATTCAGTACTTC,CASSDPPGQGFRNIQYF,once,TRBJ2-4,TRBD1,TRBV7-2
TGTGCCAGCATTACGGGGGAGATGAACACTGAAGCTTTCTTT,CASITGEMNTEAFF,-,TRBJ1-1,-,TRBV7-9